This entry lists 25 T cell receptor beta chains sequenced from one sample in a study of blood T cell repertoires in COVID-19 (dated by TCRdb to the early 2020s). Library preparation employed the immunoSEQ multiplex PCR assay. TCRdb stores this immuneACCESS table with in-frame sequences only. Part of the clones is absent; in the studies checked, under half of the shortfall reflects unresolved V genes, and no reason is known for the rest. The sample includes approximately 460,000 clones, with nearly 90% observed a single time. The top ten constitute roughly 0.92% of the sample. The sequenced sample consisted of peripheral blood. These receptors all come from a man younger than 30 with COVID-19, enrolled during active disease.

Concerning this clone: The sample contains more than one DNA sequence encoding this CDR3. The gene calls are TRBV19 and TRBJ1-5; TRBD1 might be the D (6 bases). Germline assignment: CDR1 LNHDA and CDR2 SQIVND (reference sequence). The CDR3 runs to 13 residues. V gave up 5 bases and J gave up 4 bases, with 9 bases separating them. The CDR3 DNA is TGTGCCAGTAGTGGACAGCTAAATCAGCCCCAGCATTTT. Its translation: CASSGQLNQPQHF.

The chain combines TRBV5-5 with TRBJ2-3, with 7 bases identical to TRBD1. CDR1 and CDR2 (germline): SGHKS, YYEKEE (reference sequence). CDR3 length: 16 amino acids. V dropped 0 bases and J dropped 3; count of bases not matched to a gene: 7. The CDR3 DNA reads as TGTGCCAGCAGCTTGGACGAGGGACAGCCAACAGATACGCAGTATTTT. Translating gives CASSLDEGQPTDTQYF.

The sample holds one count of this clone. The V gene is TRBV19, the J gene TRBJ1-6; no definite D call. The CDR3 runs 15 residues. Germline CDR1 and CDR2: LNHDA and SQIVND (reference sequence). V was clipped by 2 bases and J by 10 bases, with 15 bases between them. The CDR3 sequence is CASSIKGSGPSPLHF. In nucleotides, the CDR3 is TGTGCCAGTAGTATAAAGGGAAGCGGCCCCTCACCCCTCCACTTT.

The chain employs TRBV19 and TRBJ1-5, with D uncertain. Between the trimmed V and J ends, which lost 7 bases and 0 bases, there was a span of 19 bases. The germline gives CDR1 LNHDA, CDR2 SQIVND (reference sequence). The CDR3 is made up of 17 amino acids. The CDR3 DNA follows: TGTGCCAGTACCCCCCGAGTAGCTCTTGGTAGCAATCAGCCCCAGCATTTT. This encodes CASTPRVALGSNQPQHF.

This clone was counted once. J is TRBJ2-7 and V is TRBV30; the D gene is possibly TRBD1 (5 bases). Germline V gives CDR1 GTSNPN, CDR2 SVGIG (reference sequence). V lost 8 bases and J lost 3, with 17 bases in between. The length of the CDR3 is 13 residues. The DNA for the CDR3 is TGTGCCAGCGACAGCCAATTTAACTACGAGCAGTACTTC. This encodes CASDSQFNYEQYF.

The rearrangement joins TRBV6-6 to TRBJ2-3; TRBD2 matches 9 bases. Germline-derived CDR1 and CDR2 are MNHNY and SVGAGI (reference sequence). Unmatched junction bases numbered 7, after V lost 6 bases and J lost 6 bases. The CDR3 is 14 residues long. CDR3 DNA sequence: TGTGCCAGCAGCTCCGGACTAGCGTGGGATACGCAGTATTTT. Amino acid sequence: CASSSGLAWDTQYF.

V and J are TRBV6-6 and TRBJ2-2, with D possibly being TRBD2 (6 bases). The V end lost 5 bases, the J end lost 4 bases, and 20 bases lay between the germline ends. Germline loops: CDR1 MNHNY, CDR2 SVGAGI (reference sequence). CDR3 length: 17 residues. The CDR3 loop reads CASSRNVLASSTGELFF. For the CDR3, the DNA is TGTGCCAGCAGTCGGAATGTACTAGCATCGAGCACCGGGGAGCTGTTTTTT.

This chain connects TRBV5-6 to TRBJ2-5; D is ambiguous. The germline gives CDR1 SGHDT, CDR2 YYEEEE. The V and J ends lost 4 bases and 7 bases respectively, with 17 bases between them. The CDR3 contains 14 residues. The CDR3 coding sequence is TGTGCCAGCAGCGTGTGGAGCAGCCGGTGGACCCAGTACTTC. Its protein product is CASSVWSSRWTQYF.

This clone was observed a handful of times. V usage is TRBV7-9 and J usage is TRBJ1-6; TRBD1 might be the D (6 bases). The CDR3 spans 14 residues. Germline V gives CDR1 SEHNR, CDR2 FQNEAQ (reference sequence). In nucleotides, the CDR3 is TGTGCGGCGCAGGGGACCCTGTTTGATTCACCCCTCCACTTT. Its translation is CAAQGTLFDSPLHF.

J is TRBJ1-4 and V is TRBV5-1; D might be TRBD1 (5 bases). V lost 3 bases and J lost 4, with 16 bases in between. Germline V gene data show CDR1 as SGHRS and CDR2 as YFSETQ. The CDR3 length is 16 residues. The CDR3 loop is CASSSGVKGRNEKLFF. The CDR3 DNA sequence: TGCGCCAGCAGCTCGGGGGTGAAGGGCCGTAATGAAAAACTGTTTTTT.

In its sample, this clone was seen once. This chain uses TRBV4-1 with TRBJ2-7; 12 bases line up with TRBD2. The germline gives CDR1 MGHRA, CDR2 YSYEKL. Trimming at V came to 1 base and at J to 6 bases, leaving 7 bases not matched to a gene. The CDR3 loop spans 16 amino acids. In nucleotides, the CDR3 is TGCGCCAGCAGCCAAGCCTTGACTAGCGGGAGACGCGAGCAGTACTTC. Amino acid sequence: CASSQALTSGRREQYF.

The rearrangement links TRBV13 to TRBJ2-4; D is uncertain. Trimming cost V 8 bases and J 4 bases, with 12 bases left between them. Germline CDR1 is PRHDT and CDR2 is FYEKMQ (reference sequence). The CDR3 sequence is 13 residues long. The CDR3: CASGRSLKNIQYF. CDR3 coding DNA: TGTGCCAGCGGTAGGAGTCTAAAAAACATTCAGTACTTC.

The chain is built from TRBV6-1 and TRBJ1-5, with no clear D. This CDR3 is 14 amino acids long. Germline CDR1 reads MNHNS; CDR2 reads SASEGT. V was clipped by 2 bases and J by 6 bases, with 11 bases between them. The CDR3 sequence: CASSELRVGQPQHF. In nucleotides, the CDR3 is TGTGCCAGCAGTGAACTCCGGGTCGGTCAGCCCCAGCATTTT.

The chain employs TRBV18 and TRBJ2-3; 10 positions agree with TRBD1. CDR3 length equals 13 residues. Germline V gene lookup returns CDR1 KGHSH and CDR2 LQKENI. V lost 8 bases and J lost 3; bases outside the gene matches: 2. The CDR3, as DNA: TGTGCCAGCGGGACAGGGGCAACAGATACGCAGTATTTT. This encodes CASGTGATDTQYF.

The chain carries TRBV5-6 and TRBJ2-7, with 9 nucleotides matching TRBD1. With 4 bases clipped from V and 0 bases from J, the junction kept 8 bases outside the gene matches. Germline CDR1 is SGHDT and CDR2 is YYEEEE. CDR3 length: 16 residues. CDR3 bases: TGTGCCAGCAGCCCAAGGGTGGGACAGGGCTCCTACGAGCAGTACTTC. Translation: CASSPRVGQGSYEQYF.

The rearrangement uses TRBV6-5 and TRBJ2-1; 8 positions agree with TRBD2. The CDR3 loop spans 16 amino acids. CDR1 and CDR2 from the germline V gene are MNHEY and SVGAGI. The junction had 4 bases not matched to a gene; V was cut back by 2 bases and J by 1 base. The CDR3 region is CASSYVAGGSYNEQFF. DNA of the CDR3: TGTGCCAGCAGTTACGTGGCGGGAGGTTCCTACAATGAGCAGTTCTTC.

The gene calls are TRBV7-6 and TRBJ2-2; a possible D gene is TRBD2 (5 bases). The V and J ends lost 3 bases and 0 bases respectively, with 5 bases between them. This CDR3 is built from 14 residues. Germline CDR1 is SGHVS and CDR2 is FNYEAQ. CDR3 DNA: TGTGCCAGCAGCTTCGGGGCGAACACCGGGGAGCTGTTTTTT. This codes for CASSFGANTGELFF.

Concerning this clone itself: The same CDR3 also results from other DNA sequences found in this sample. For the CDR3, the DNA is TGCGCCAGCAGCTTGGCCGGGGGAGAGACCCAGTACTTC. Its protein product is CASSLAGGETQYF. The V gene is TRBV5-1, the J gene TRBJ2-5, with D possibly TRBD2 on 6 matching bases. V was trimmed by 0 bases and J by 4 bases, leaving 7 bases between them. This CDR3 is 13 amino acids long. Germline V gene sequence: CDR1 SGHRS, CDR2 YFSETQ.

The V call is TRBV10-2, the J call TRBJ1-1; maybe TRBD1 (5 bases). Germline-derived CDR1 and CDR2 are WSHSY and SAAADI. With 2 bases removed from V and 1 base from J, the gap between germline ends came to 8 bases. The CDR3 runs 14 residues. In DNA form, the CDR3 reads TGCGCCAGCAGTGAGATTACAGGGAACACTGAAGCTTTCTTT. Its translation is CASSEITGNTEAFF.

The chain carries TRBV7-9 and TRBJ2-2; 8 bases line up with TRBD2. V was pared by 1 base and J by 7 bases, with 14 bases of the junction left unmatched. Germline CDR1 is SEHNR and CDR2 is FQNEAQ (reference sequence). The CDR3 sequence is 18 residues long. The CDR3 loop is CASSLVLAAIRLNGELFF. The CDR3 nucleotides read TGTGCCAGCAGCTTAGTACTAGCGGCGATTCGGTTGAACGGGGAGCTGTTTTTT.

The V call is TRBV21-1, the J call TRBJ1-2; the table gives TRBD1 as D, unverified against the DNA. TRBV21-1 is termed a pseudogene. CDR3 length: 19 residues. CDR3 amino acids: CASSKVIRDNINLNYGYTF. The CDR3 nucleotides are TGTGCCAGCAGCAAAGTGATCCGGGACAACATTAATCTTAACTATGGCTACACCTTC.

A word on this clone: This specimen includes other DNA sequences encoding the same CDR3. The chain combines TRBV11-3 with TRBJ2-3; the match to TRBD2 covers 7 bases. Germline CDR1 is SGHNT and CDR2 is YENEEA. This CDR3 region has 16 residues. Trimming cost V 1 base and J 0 bases; bases outside gene matches: 4. The CDR3 DNA reads as TGTGCCAGCAGCTTAGGCCGGCGGGAGAGCACAGATACGCAGTATTTT. Translating gives CASSLGRRESTDTQYF.

The gene calls are TRBV5-4 and TRBJ2-1; 9 bases fit TRBD2. The germline V gene encodes CDR1 SGHNT and CDR2 YYREEE (reference sequence). With V trimmed by 2 bases and J by 4 bases, 10 bases remained unmatched. CDR3 length: 17 residues. The CDR3 protein is CASSFGSGRSSYNEQFF. The CDR3, as DNA: TGTGCCAGCAGCTTTGGGAGCGGGAGGTCGAGTTACAATGAGCAGTTCTTC.

The CDR3 nucleotides are TGTGCCAGCAGTTTACCCCCCGGGACTAGCGGGAGACCCGGCGAGCAGTACTTC. Its translation: CASSLPPGTSGRPGEQYF. The chain carries TRBV28 and TRBJ2-7, with 14 bases matching TRBD2. From germline, CDR1 is MDHEN and CDR2 SYDVKM. This CDR3 comprises 18 residues. V shed 2 bases, J shed 6 bases, and the junction held 12 bases outside the gene matches.

This clone appeared a single time. The chain couples TRBV27 to TRBJ1-5; TRBD1 agrees at 8 bases. CDR3 length: 15 amino acids. Trimming at V came to 3 bases and at J to 7 bases, leaving 8 bases not matched to a gene. The germline V gene encodes CDR1 MNHEY and CDR2 SMNVEV (reference sequence). CDR3 residues: CASSFRQGRGQPQHF. The CDR3 DNA reads as TGTGCCAGCAGTTTCCGACAGGGGCGGGGGCAGCCCCAGCATTTT.